Listed here is a single T cell receptor (beta chain). Its target is not known. The data stem from a study of cytomegalovirus exposure and HLA in healthy donors. Study-wide points: Within a later analysis, the majority of CMV-associated TCR beta chains appeared HLA-restricted.

The germline V gene encodes CDR1 SGHTA and CDR2 FQGNSA. The CDR3 has 14 amino acids. Between the trimmed V and J ends, which lost 5 bases and 6 bases, there was a span of 16 bases. Use of 60 Vbeta and 13 Jbeta primers characterized the PCR. Profiling relied on immunoSEQ multiplex PCR, and the TCRdb table lists in-frame clones only, not all of them. The profile shows under 200,000 clones, over 75% of them singletons. The V gene is TRBV7-2, the J gene TRBJ2-5; perhaps TRBD2 as D (7 bases). Sequences were obtained from PBMCs. The clonotype originates from a human donor in good health. The CDR3 protein is CASSRGGAGQTQYF. The DNA for the CDR3 is TGTGCCAGCAGCCGAGGGGGGGCCGGACAGACCCAGTACTTC.